What follows are 29 T cell receptor beta chains derived from one specimen sequenced in a study of T cell changes during pregnancy in multiple sclerosis. The data were produced by immunoSEQ multiplex PCR, yet TCRdb's version contains in-frame clones alone and is incomplete. Here the sample spans 40,000 to 60,000 clones, more than 90% being singletons. Specimen: CD4+ T cells from peripheral blood mononuclear cells, collected before pregnancy. These receptors all stem from a female donor with multiple sclerosis, enrolled in a pregnancy study.

The chain employs TRBV6-1 and TRBJ1-5; weak D call: TRBD1 (5 bases). Trimming left V 7 bases short and J 6 bases short, with 10 bases between. The CDR3 covers 12 residues. The germline CDR1 and CDR2 sequences are MNHNS and SASEGT. Written as DNA, the CDR3 is TGTGCCAGCACAGGGTATAGTCAGCCCCAGCATTTT. Its translation is CASTGYSQPQHF.

The chain combines TRBV9 with TRBJ1-1; 7 nucleotides agree with TRBD1. The CDR3 is 14 amino acids. With V trimmed by 3 bases and J by 4 bases, 6 bases remained unmatched. Looked up from germline, CDR1 is SGDLS and CDR2 is YYNGEE. The CDR3 DNA reads TGTGCCAGCAGCGAGAAGGGGGCTGCCACTGAAGCTTTCTTT. Its translation: CASSEKGAATEAFF.

The genes are TRBV7-2 and TRBJ2-7; 10 positions agree with TRBD2. The CDR3 consists of 16 residues. The V gene's germline CDR1 is SGHTA and CDR2 FQGNSA. V dropped 1 base and J dropped 1; count of bases not matched to a gene: 4. The CDR3 spells CASSLGLAGASYEQYF. The CDR3 DNA reads TGTGCCAGCAGCTTAGGCCTAGCGGGAGCGTCCTACGAGCAGTACTTC.

The chain links TRBV6-1 to TRBJ1-4; D gene ambiguous. The CDR3 extends over 13 amino acids. Trimming shortened V by 6 bases and J by 6 bases, and 11 bases separated the two germline ends. Per the germline V gene, CDR1 is MNHNS and CDR2 is SASEGT. The CDR3 is CASSLTVDEKLFF. The DNA for the CDR3 is TGTGCCAGCAGCCTTACAGTCGATGAAAAACTGTTTTTT.

In this sample, this clone turned up once. The chain's CDR3 is CASSIDRSNYGYTF. The CDR3 DNA reads TGTGCCAGTAGTATAGATCGCAGTAACTATGGCTACACCTTC. V is TRBV19 and J is TRBJ1-2; D remains unclear. V dropped 0 bases and J dropped 1 base, with 6 bases sitting between them. This CDR3 is 14 amino acids long. Germline V lookup: CDR1 LNHDA, CDR2 SQIVND (reference sequence).

This clone showed up just a few times. This chain connects TRBV6-5 to TRBJ2-3; D might be TRBD1 (5 bases). Per germline, CDR1 MNHEY and CDR2 SVGAGI. The V end was cut by 0 bases, the J end by 0 bases, with 10 bases between. The CDR3 has 16 residues. The CDR3, as DNA: TGTGCCAGCAGTTACTCTCGTGGGGCTAGCACAGATACGCAGTATTTT. Translation gives CASSYSRGASTDTQYF.

V is TRBV15 and J is TRBJ1-1; D not certain. The CDR3 totals 16 residues. Per germline, CDR1 LNHNV and CDR2 YYDKDF (reference sequence). Trimming took 0 bases from V and 6 from J, leaving 17 bases between them. CDR3 sequence: CATSRERARAFSEAFF. The CDR3 region has the DNA TGTGCCACCAGCAGAGAGAGGGCTAGGGCCTTCTCTGAAGCTTTCTTT.

The gene calls are TRBV6-5 and TRBJ2-7, with D tentatively TRBD1 (6 bases). There are 15 residues in the CDR3. The germline V gene has CDR1 MNHEY and CDR2 SVGAGI. The V end lost 6 bases, the J end lost 3 bases, and 18 bases lay between the germline ends. For the CDR3, the DNA is TGTGCCAGCAGCGACCGGGACAATAGAGGCTACGAGCAGTACTTC. Amino acid sequence: CASSDRDNRGYEQYF.

The chain carries TRBV4-2 and TRBJ1-5; no firm D call. The V and J ends lost 1 base and 7 bases respectively, with 8 bases between them. Germline V gene sequence: CDR1 LGHNA, CDR2 YNFKEQ. The CDR3 length is 13 residues. CDR3 protein: CASSQGAQQPQHF. The CDR3 DNA reads TGTGCCAGCAGCCAAGGGGCACAGCAGCCCCAGCATTTT.

CDR3 in amino acids: CASSLDRAGGGQFF. The CDR3 bases are TGTGCCAGCAGCTTAGATAGGGCGGGAGGTGGTCAGTTCTTC. V usage is TRBV11-2 and J usage is TRBJ2-1, with TRBD2 matching 8 bases. The CDR3 is made up of 14 amino acids. Per the germline V gene, CDR1 is SGHAT and CDR2 is FQNNGV. V dropped 0 bases and J dropped 13; count of bases not matched to a gene: 8. Full variable domain (missing parts from reference TRBV11-2 and TRBJ2-1): EAGVAQSPRYKIIEKRQSVAFWCNPISGHATLYWYQQILGQGPKLLIQFQNNGVVDDSQLPKDRFSAERLKGVDSTLKIQPAKLEDSAVYLCASSLDRAGGGQFFGPGTRLTVL.

The chain couples TRBV27 to TRBJ1-1; TRBD1 matches at 10 bases. Germline values: CDR1 MNHEY, CDR2 SMNVEV (reference sequence). The V and J ends lost 6 bases and 1 base, in that order; junction bases with no gene match: 11. This CDR3 is 17 amino acids long. CDR3: CASSLFGTGASNTEAFF. CDR3 sequence (DNA): TGTGCCAGCAGCCTCTTTGGGACAGGGGCCTCGAACACTGAAGCTTTCTTT.

V and J are TRBV27 and TRBJ1-5; 7 nucleotides align to TRBD1. Unmatched junction bases numbered 9, after V lost 4 bases and J lost 15 bases. The CDR3 totals 12 residues. Germline V gene sequence: CDR1 MNHEY, CDR2 SMNVEV (reference sequence). The CDR3 sequence: CASSSTGYSWHF. DNA of the CDR3: TGTGCCAGCAGTTCGACAGGGTACAGTTGGCATTTT.

In this sample, this clone turned up a few times. V and J are TRBV5-4 and TRBJ1-2; TRBD1 matches 10 bases. CDR3 length: 14 amino acids. CDR1 SGHNT and CDR2 YYREEE come from the germline V gene (reference sequence). V trimming: 4 bases; J trimming: 4 bases; junction bases outside the gene matches: 4. DNA of the CDR3: TGTGCCAGCAGCCAGGACAGGGGGACCTATGGCTACACCTTC. It is translated as CASSQDRGTYGYTF.

The V gene is TRBV6-5, the J gene TRBJ1-2, with 7 bases that match TRBD1. The ends lost 0 bases at V and 7 bases at J; junction bases unmatched: 5. CDR1 and CDR2 (germline): MNHEY, SVGAGI. CDR3 size: 14 residues. CDR3 coding DNA: TGTGCCAGCAGTTACTCGACAAAGGGGGCTGGCTACACCTTC. This gives the protein CASSYSTKGAGYTF.

This clone was counted between two and nine times. V usage is TRBV4-2 and J usage is TRBJ2-5; the match to TRBD1 covers 7 bases. The CDR3 is 14 residues long. Trimming at V came to 3 bases and at J to 3 bases, leaving 4 bases not matched to a gene. Germline V gene data show CDR1 as LGHNA and CDR2 as YNFKEQ. CDR3 DNA: TGTGCCAGCAGCCAGGTCGGGACAGAAGAGACCCAGTACTTC. It translates to CASSQVGTEETQYF.

V is TRBV19 and J is TRBJ1-2, with D uncertain. From germline, CDR1 is LNHDA and CDR2 SQIVND (reference sequence). CDR3 size: 10 residues. The V end was cut by 6 bases, the J end by 8 bases, with 7 bases between. The CDR3 loop reads CASSGRGYTF. The CDR3, as DNA: TGTGCCAGTAGCGGTCGGGGCTACACCTTC.

The table lists this clone with a few counts. The chain recombines TRBV10-3 with TRBJ1-3; D is possibly TRBD1 (5 bases). Trimming removed 4 bases at V and 4 bases at J, with 11 bases between. Germline values: CDR1 ENHRY, CDR2 SYGVKD. The CDR3 contains 14 residues. CDR3: CAISARTLGNTIYF. The CDR3 nucleotides read TGTGCCATCAGTGCCCGGACACTAGGAAACACCATATATTTT.

This chain joins TRBV5-1 and TRBJ2-1, with TRBD2 matching 9 bases. CDR1 is SGHRS and CDR2 is YFSETQ in the germline V gene. The CDR3 totals 17 residues. V was clipped by 3 bases and J by 5 bases; unmatched bases: 12. Here the CDR3 reads CASSSGLAPARNNEQFF. DNA of the CDR3: TGCGCCAGCAGCTCGGGACTAGCCCCGGCGCGCAACAATGAGCAGTTCTTC.

The chain employs TRBV29-1 and TRBJ1-1; TRBD1 matches 8 bases. Trimming cost V 6 bases and J 0 bases; bases outside gene matches: 0. The CDR3 is 12 residues long. Germline V gives CDR1 SQVTM, CDR2 ANQGSEA. The CDR3 sequence is CSVGQVNTEAFF. CDR3 in DNA: TGCAGCGTGGGACAGGTGAACACTGAAGCTTTCTTT.

The chain recombines TRBV5-4 with TRBJ1-3, with D perhaps TRBD1 (6 bases). The CDR3 has 15 residues. Between the trimmed V and J ends, which lost 0 bases and 7 bases, there was a span of 14 bases. CDR1 is SGHNT and CDR2 is YYREEE in the germline V gene (reference sequence). The DNA for the CDR3 is TGTGCCAGCAGCTTGGGGGGCGGGGGCATGAACACCATATATTTT. Protein: CASSLGGGGMNTIYF.

The rearrangement links TRBV6-6 to TRBJ2-2; D gene uncertain. This CDR3 is built from 13 residues. Trimming left V 6 bases short and J 3 bases short, with 8 bases between. CDR1 is MNHNY, CDR2 SVGAGI, per germline (reference sequence). The CDR3 nucleotides are TGTGCCAGCAGGTATCTAGACACCGGGGAGCTGTTTTTT. Amino acids: CASRYLDTGELFF.

The V call is TRBV19, the J call TRBJ2-4; D may be TRBD2 (5 bases). Trimming removed 5 bases from V and 6 bases from J, with 11 bases in between. Germline CDR1 LNHDA, CDR2 SQIVND (reference sequence). The CDR3 has 13 amino acids. CDR3 protein: CASSLLDGNIQYF. The CDR3 DNA sequence: TGTGCCAGTAGTCTACTAGACGGAAACATTCAGTACTTC.

The chain joins TRBV14 to TRBJ2-7; 9 bases are a match to TRBD1. V lost 4 bases and J lost 4; bases outside the gene matches: 2. This CDR3 has 13 amino acids. Germline values: CDR1 SGHDN, CDR2 FVKESK. Written as DNA, the CDR3 is TGTGCCAGCAGCCGGGGACAGGGATACGAGCAGTACTTC. Translation gives CASSRGQGYEQYF.

This chain joins TRBV14 and TRBJ2-7; D gene unclear. The CDR3 contains 14 residues. The germline V and J ends were trimmed by 4 bases and 2 bases, with 12 bases remaining between them. CDR1 is SGHDN, CDR2 FVKESK, per germline. CDR3 nucleotide sequence: TGTGCCAGCAGCCCTGCCCCAGGAACCTACGAGCAGTACTTC. Translated, it gives CASSPAPGTYEQYF.

J is TRBJ1-1 and V is TRBV10-3; 10 bases agree with TRBD1. The CDR3 is made up of 14 amino acids. V lost 6 bases, J lost 2 bases, and 3 bases stayed unmatched. Germline V gene sequence: CDR1 ENHRY, CDR2 SYGVKD. CDR3 sequence: CAISDRGLNTEAFF. CDR3 nucleotides: TGTGCCATCAGCGACAGGGGGCTCAACACTGAAGCTTTCTTT.

The CDR3 loop is CASTLTSRGLSTQRNTEAFF. For the CDR3, the DNA is TGTGCCAGCACCCTGACCTCACGGGGTCTGTCCACACAGCGGAACACTGAAGCTTTCTTT. The chain combines TRBV27 with TRBJ1-1; unclear D gene. The CDR3 runs to 20 residues. Germline V CDR1 and CDR2: MNHEY, SMNVEV (reference sequence). Trimming removed 7 bases from V and 1 base from J, with 31 bases in between.

The CDR3 region has the DNA TGTGCCAGCAGCTTAAGTCTATCCGTGCAGTTCTTC. The encoded protein is CASSLSLSVQFF. J is TRBJ2-1 and V is TRBV7-8; no reliable D call. V lost 2 bases and J lost 12, with 11 bases in between. The CDR3 runs 12 residues. Germline assignment: CDR1 SGHVS and CDR2 FQNEAQ.

The chain couples TRBV5-1 to TRBJ1-3; TRBD1 aligns across 7 bases. Trimming took 4 bases from V and 0 from J; bases not matched to a gene: 4. The CDR3 loop spans 15 amino acids. Germline CDR1 SGHRS, CDR2 YFSETQ. The CDR3 DNA reads TGCGCCAGCAGCATTGGGACAGTCTCTGGAAACACCATATATTTT. Protein product: CASSIGTVSGNTIYF.

The CDR3 sequence: CASSQGLAGGHYPTGELFF. The CDR3 DNA reads TGTGCCAGCAGTCAAGGACTAGCGGGAGGCCACTACCCAACCGGGGAGCTGTTTTTT. This sequence joins TRBV2 and TRBJ2-2, with 14 bases aligning to TRBD2. The CDR3 runs to 19 residues. Per the germline V gene, CDR1 is SNHLY and CDR2 is FYNNEI. V lost 5 bases, J lost 5 bases, and 13 bases stayed unmatched.